Following are 14 T cell receptor beta chains from one sample sequenced in a study of blood T cell repertoires in COVID-19. Repertoires were generated with immunoSEQ multiplex PCR, while TCRdb's copy carries only in-frame clones and drops some. The sample has about 84,000 clones, over 65% seen once. The sequenced sample consisted of peripheral blood. Receptors originate from a man aged 50 or older with active or convalescent COVID-19.

This clone was counted between two and nine times. The chain joins TRBV18 to TRBJ1-5; weak D call: TRBD1 (6 bases). The CDR3 totals 16 residues. Trimming removed 3 bases at V and 2 bases at J, with 14 bases between. Germline CDR1 is KGHSH and CDR2 is LQKENI. CDR3 amino acids: CASSPSGATGNQPQHF. The CDR3 DNA reads TGTGCCAGCTCACCGTCAGGGGCGACCGGCAATCAGCCCCAGCATTTT.

This chain connects TRBV5-1 to TRBJ1-2; 10 nucleotides match TRBD1. The CDR3 is made up of 15 amino acids. The germline V gene encodes CDR1 SGHRS and CDR2 YFSETQ. V gave up 2 bases and J gave up 3 bases; unmatched junction bases: 4. CDR3 in amino acids: CASSFKGTGDYGYTF. CDR3 nucleotides: TGCGCCAGCAGCTTTAAGGGGACAGGGGACTATGGCTACACCTTC.

This sequence joins TRBV5-4 and TRBJ2-5, with 11 bases matching TRBD1. Germline lookup yields CDR1 SGHNT and CDR2 YYREEE (reference sequence). V trimming: 0 bases; J trimming: 3 bases; junction bases outside the gene matches: 4. There are 16 residues in the CDR3. The CDR3 coding sequence is TGTGCCAGCAGCTTGGCCGGACAGGGGGCAGAAGAGACCCAGTACTTC. Encoded protein: CASSLAGQGAEETQYF.

The chain couples TRBV4-3 to TRBJ1-3, with D possibly being TRBD1 (5 bases). The germline V gene encodes CDR1 LGHNA and CDR2 YSLEER. CDR3 length: 15 residues. The V gene lost 2 bases and the J gene lost 3 bases, with 11 bases spanning the gap. In nucleotides, the CDR3 is TGCGCCAGCAGCCAAACATCAGGGTATGGAAACACCATATATTTT. Translated: CASSQTSGYGNTIYF.

In this sample, this clone turned up a few times. The chain joins TRBV18 to TRBJ1-1, with D possibly TRBD1 on 6 matching bases. The CDR3 contains 15 residues. Germline CDR1 is KGHSH and CDR2 is LQKENI. V lost 3 bases to trimming and J lost 0 bases, with 11 bases between them. The CDR3 is CASSPDRLMNTEAFF. CDR3 sequence (DNA): TGTGCCAGCTCACCGGACAGATTGATGAACACTGAAGCTTTCTTT.

J is TRBJ2-7 and V is TRBV7-9; D might be TRBD2 (5 bases). The CDR3 has 16 residues. V was trimmed by 4 bases and J by 4 bases, leaving 20 bases between them. Looked up from germline, CDR1 is SEHNR and CDR2 is FQNEAQ (reference sequence). CDR3 sequence: CASSSSSDPGLYEQYF. The CDR3 DNA follows: TGTGCCAGCAGCTCCTCCTCTGACCCGGGGTTGTACGAGCAGTACTTC.

CDR3 nucleotide sequence: TGTGCCAGCAGCCTCTCCCCCGGCGGGGGGCAAGAGACCCAGTACTTC. This sequence encodes CASSLSPGGGQETQYF. V gene TRBV3-1 (or the pseudogene TRBV3-2) combines with J gene TRBJ2-5, with 8 nucleotides matching TRBD2. V lost 4 bases to trimming and J lost 2 bases; unmatched junction nucleotides: 9. Germline CDR1 and CDR2: LGHDT and YNNKEL (reference sequence). The CDR3 runs 16 residues.

The J gene is TRBJ1-5, the V gene TRBV19; unclear D gene. V lost 5 bases, J lost 4 bases, and 15 bases lay in between. This CDR3 contains 15 residues. Germline-derived CDR1 and CDR2 are LNHDA and SQIVND (reference sequence). DNA for the CDR3: TGTGCCAGTAGTGCCGATGGGGAGTTTAATCAGCCCCAGCATTTT. Amino acids: CASSADGEFNQPQHF.

This clone has a count of ten or more. This rearrangement joins TRBV6-4 to TRBJ2-2; TRBD1 agrees at 8 bases. Germline V CDR1 and CDR2: MRHNA, SNTAGT. CDR3 length equals 16 residues. V gave up 4 bases and J gave up 4 bases; unmatched junction bases: 8. CDR3: CASSVSGGGSTGELFF. DNA for the CDR3: TGTGCCAGCAGTGTTTCAGGGGGCGGAAGCACCGGGGAGCTGTTTTTT.

The chain recombines TRBV19 with TRBJ1-5, with D tentatively TRBD1 (6 bases). The CDR3 totals 14 residues. Germline assignment: CDR1 LNHDA and CDR2 SQIVND (reference sequence). V lost 5 bases, J lost 1 base, and 9 bases lay in between. CDR3 sequence reads: CASSVTGSNQPQHF. DNA for the CDR3: TGTGCCAGTAGTGTCACAGGGAGCAATCAGCCCCAGCATTTT.

CDR3 amino acids: CASSLVRGGSDTQYF. The CDR3, as DNA: TGCGCCAGCAGCTTGGTGCGGGGGGGCTCAGATACGCAGTATTTT. V gene TRBV5-1 combines with J gene TRBJ2-3; 9 nucleotides agree with TRBD2. The germline V gene encodes CDR1 SGHRS and CDR2 YFSETQ. The trim removed 0 bases at V and 4 bases at J, leaving 3 bases unmatched. The CDR3 extends over 15 amino acids.

V is TRBV10-3 and J is TRBJ2-5; 7 bases align to TRBD1. CDR1 is ENHRY, CDR2 SYGVKD, per germline. V trimming: 6 bases; J trimming: 5 bases; junction bases outside the gene matches: 12. The CDR3 totals 15 residues. The CDR3 nucleotides are TGTGCCATCAGCCGGGACAGCCCAGTGCAGGAGACCCAGTACTTC. Protein product: CAISRDSPVQETQYF.

The chain uses TRBV15 and TRBJ2-1; 8 nucleotides agree with TRBD2. The germline CDR1 and CDR2 sequences are LNHNV and YYDKDF (reference sequence). The CDR3 totals 16 residues. The V segment lost 2 bases and the J segment 6 bases; nucleotides outside the gene matches: 9. The DNA for the CDR3 is TGTGCCACCAGCAGAATGCTTAGCGGGGCGCTCAATGAGCAGTTCTTC. This encodes CATSRMLSGALNEQFF.

This clone was observed a single time. The chain joins TRBV5-1 to TRBJ2-5; TRBD1 matches 8 bases. The CDR3 length is 16 residues. V lost 0 bases and J lost 5; bases outside the gene matches: 9. In germline, CDR1 is SGHRS, CDR2 YFSETQ. CDR3 region: CASSLAGQGYRETQYF. CDR3 in DNA: TGCGCCAGCAGCTTGGCAGGACAGGGATACCGGGAGACCCAGTACTTC. Drawing the rest from reference TRBV5-1 and TRBJ2-5, the complete variable domain is KAGVTQTPRYLIKTRGQQVTLSCSPISGHRSVSWYQQTPGQGLQFLFEYFSETQRNKGNFPGRFSGRQFSNSRSEMNVSTLELGDSALYLCASSLAGQGYRETQYFGPGTRLLVL.